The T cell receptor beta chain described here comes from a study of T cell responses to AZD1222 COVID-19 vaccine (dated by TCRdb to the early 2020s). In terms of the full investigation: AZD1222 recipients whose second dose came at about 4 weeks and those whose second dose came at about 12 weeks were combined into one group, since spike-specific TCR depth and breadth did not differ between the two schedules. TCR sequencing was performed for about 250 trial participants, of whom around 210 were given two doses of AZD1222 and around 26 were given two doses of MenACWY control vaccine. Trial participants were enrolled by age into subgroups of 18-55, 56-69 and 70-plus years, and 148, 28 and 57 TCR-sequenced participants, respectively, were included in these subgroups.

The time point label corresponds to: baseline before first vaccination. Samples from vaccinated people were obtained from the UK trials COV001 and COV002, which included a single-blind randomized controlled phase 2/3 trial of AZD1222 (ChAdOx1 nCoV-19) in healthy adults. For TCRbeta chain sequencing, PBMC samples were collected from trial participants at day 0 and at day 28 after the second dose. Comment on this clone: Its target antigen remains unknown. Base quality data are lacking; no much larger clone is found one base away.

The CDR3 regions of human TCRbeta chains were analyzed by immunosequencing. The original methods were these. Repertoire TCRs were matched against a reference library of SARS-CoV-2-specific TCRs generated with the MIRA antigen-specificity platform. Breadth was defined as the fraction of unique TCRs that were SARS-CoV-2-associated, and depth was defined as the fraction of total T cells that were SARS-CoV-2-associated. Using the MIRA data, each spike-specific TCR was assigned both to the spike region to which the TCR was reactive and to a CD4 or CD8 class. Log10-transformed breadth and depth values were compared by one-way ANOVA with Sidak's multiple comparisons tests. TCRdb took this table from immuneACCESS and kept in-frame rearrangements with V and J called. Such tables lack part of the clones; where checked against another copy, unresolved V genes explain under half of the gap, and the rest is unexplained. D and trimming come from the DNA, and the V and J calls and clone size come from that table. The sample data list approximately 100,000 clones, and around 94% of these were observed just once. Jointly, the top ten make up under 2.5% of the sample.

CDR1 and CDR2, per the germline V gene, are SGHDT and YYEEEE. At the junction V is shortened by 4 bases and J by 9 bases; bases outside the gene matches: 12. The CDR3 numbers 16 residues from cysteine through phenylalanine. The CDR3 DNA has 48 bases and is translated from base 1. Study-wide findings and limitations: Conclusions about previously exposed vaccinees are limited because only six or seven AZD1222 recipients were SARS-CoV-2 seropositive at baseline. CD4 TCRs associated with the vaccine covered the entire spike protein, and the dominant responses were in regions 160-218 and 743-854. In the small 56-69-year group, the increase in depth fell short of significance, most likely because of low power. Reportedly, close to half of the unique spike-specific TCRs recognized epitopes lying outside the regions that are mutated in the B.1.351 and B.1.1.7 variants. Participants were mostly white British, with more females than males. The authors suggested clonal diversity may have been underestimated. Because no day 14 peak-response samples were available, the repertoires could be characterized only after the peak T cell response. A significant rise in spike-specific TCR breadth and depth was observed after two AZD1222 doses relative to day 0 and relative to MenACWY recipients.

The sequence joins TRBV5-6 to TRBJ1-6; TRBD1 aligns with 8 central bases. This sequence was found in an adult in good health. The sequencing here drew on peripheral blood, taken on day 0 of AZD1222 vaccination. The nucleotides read TGTGCCAGCAGCCTAAACAGGGGGTCCTGGGGTTCACCCCTCCACTTT. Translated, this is CASSLNRGSWGSPLHF.